Below are 2 T cell receptor beta chains sequenced from a single sample in a study of glioma-infiltrating T cells. The iRepertoire nested amplicon-rescue multiplex PCR amplified TCR alpha and beta CDR3s from RNA. TCRdb re-analysed the multiplex PCR reads in MiXCR, keeping a single row per CDR3 protein. Here the sample spans more than 110,000 distinct CDR3 sequences, about two fifths being singletons. Source material: glioma tissue, nonneoplastic brain tissue, or PBMCs (not recorded which). The receptors were sampled from a human donor with low-grade glioma or glioblastoma, undergoing nonglioma brain surgery, or in good health (not recorded which).

This clonotype was recorded a few times. The V and J genes are TRBV6-2 or TRBV6-3 and TRBJ2-7; 9 bases fit TRBD2. The trim removed 6 bases at V and 5 bases at J, leaving 5 bases unmatched. The CDR3 loop spans 13 amino acids. CDR1 is MNHEY, CDR2 SVGEGT, per germline. The CDR3 DNA reads as TGTGCCAGCAGGGCGGGAGGGCCTAACGAGCAGTACTTC. This gives the protein CASRAGGPNEQYF.

This clonotype was seen repeatedly, ten times or more. The V and J genes are TRBV6-1 and TRBJ2-5, with D hard to call. Germline V gene lookup returns CDR1 MNHNS and CDR2 SASEGT. V was cut by 5 bases and J by 4 bases, with 5 bases left in between. This CDR3 spans 11 amino acids. As DNA, the CDR3 is TGTGCCAGCAGTATTTTAGAGACCCAGTACTTC. It yields the protein CASSILETQYF.